This T cell receptor (beta chain) was obtained from a study of CD8+ T cells in alopecia areata. This CDR3 spans 15 amino acids. Germline V gene lookup returns CDR1 SGHTA and CDR2 FQGNSA. V shed 6 bases and J 2 bases; nucleotides not matched to a gene: 5. After isolation, RNA underwent reverse transcription to generate cDNA as the sequencing template. The repertoire was sequenced with immunoSEQ multiplex PCR; TCRdb's copy has only in-frame clones and lacks some. In the table there are more than 90,000 clones, less than 80% of which are singletons. The rearrangement joins TRBV7-2 to TRBJ1-4; 8 bases are shared with TRBD1. The sample taken for sequencing was CD4+ T cells sorted from blood. This clonotype was sampled from a human donor in good health. CDR3 DNA: TGTGCCAGCAGGCCGACAGGGGTGACTAATGAAAAACTGTTTTTT. Its translation is CASRPTGVTNEKLFF. Drawing the rest from reference TRBV7-2 and TRBJ1-4, the complete variable domain is GAGVSQSPSNKVTEKGKDVELRCDPISGHTALYWYRQSLGQGLEFLIYFQGNSAPDKSGLPSDRFSAERTGGSVSTLTIQRTQQEDSAVYLCASRPTGVTNEKLFFGSGTQLSVL.